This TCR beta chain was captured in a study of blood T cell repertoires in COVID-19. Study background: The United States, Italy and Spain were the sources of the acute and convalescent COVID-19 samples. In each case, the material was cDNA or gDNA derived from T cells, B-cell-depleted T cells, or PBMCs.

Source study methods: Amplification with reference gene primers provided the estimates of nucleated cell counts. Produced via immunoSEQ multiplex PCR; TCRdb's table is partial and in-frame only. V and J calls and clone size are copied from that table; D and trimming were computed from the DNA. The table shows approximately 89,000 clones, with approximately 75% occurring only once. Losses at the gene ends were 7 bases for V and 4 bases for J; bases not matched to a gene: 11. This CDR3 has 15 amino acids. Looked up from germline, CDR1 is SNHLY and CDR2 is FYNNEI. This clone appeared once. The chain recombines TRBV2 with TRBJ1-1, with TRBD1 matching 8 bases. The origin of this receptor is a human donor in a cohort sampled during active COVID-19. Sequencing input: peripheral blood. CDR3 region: CASNPQGALGTEAFF. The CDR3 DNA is TGTGCCAGCAATCCTCAGGGGGCTCTGGGCACTGAAGCTTTCTTT.